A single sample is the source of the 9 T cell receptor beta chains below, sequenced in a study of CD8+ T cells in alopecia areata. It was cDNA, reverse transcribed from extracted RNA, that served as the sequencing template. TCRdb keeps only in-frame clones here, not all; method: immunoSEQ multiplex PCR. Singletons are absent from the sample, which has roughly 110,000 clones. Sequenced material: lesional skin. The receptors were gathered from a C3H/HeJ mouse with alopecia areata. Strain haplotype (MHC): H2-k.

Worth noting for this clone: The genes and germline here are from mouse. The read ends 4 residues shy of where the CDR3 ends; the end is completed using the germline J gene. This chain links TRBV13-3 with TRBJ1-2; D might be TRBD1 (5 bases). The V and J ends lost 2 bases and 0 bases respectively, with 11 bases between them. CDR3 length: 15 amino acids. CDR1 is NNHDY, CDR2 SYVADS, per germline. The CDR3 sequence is CASSEGGSSNSDYTF. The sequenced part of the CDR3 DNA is TGTGCCAGCAGTGAGGGGGGGTCCTCAAACTCC.

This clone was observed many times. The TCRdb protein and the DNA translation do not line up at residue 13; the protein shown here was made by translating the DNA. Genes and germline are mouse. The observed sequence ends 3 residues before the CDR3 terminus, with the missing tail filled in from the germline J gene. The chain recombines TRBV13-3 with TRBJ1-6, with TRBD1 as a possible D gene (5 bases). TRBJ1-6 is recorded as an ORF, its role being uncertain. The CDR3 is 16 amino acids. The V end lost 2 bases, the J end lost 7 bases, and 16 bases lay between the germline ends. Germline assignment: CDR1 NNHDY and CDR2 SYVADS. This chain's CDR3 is CASSERAGRSNSPLYF. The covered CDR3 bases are TGTGCCAGCAGTGAAAGGGCAGGGAGGAGCAATTCGCCC.

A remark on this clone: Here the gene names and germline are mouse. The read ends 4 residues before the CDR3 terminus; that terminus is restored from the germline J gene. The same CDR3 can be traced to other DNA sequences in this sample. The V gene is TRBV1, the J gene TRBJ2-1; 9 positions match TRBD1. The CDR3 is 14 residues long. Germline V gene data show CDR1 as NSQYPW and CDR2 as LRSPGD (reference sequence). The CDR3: CTCSARQGDAEQFF. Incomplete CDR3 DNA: TGCACCTGCAGTGCCAGACAGGGGGACGCT.

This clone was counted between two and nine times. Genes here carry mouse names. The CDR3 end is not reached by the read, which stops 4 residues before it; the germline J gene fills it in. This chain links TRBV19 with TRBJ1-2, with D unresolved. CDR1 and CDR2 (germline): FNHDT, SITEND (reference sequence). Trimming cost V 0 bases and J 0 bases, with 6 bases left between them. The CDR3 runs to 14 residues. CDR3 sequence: CASSIALANSDYTF. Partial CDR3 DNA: TGTGCCAGCAGTATAGCTTTGGCAAACTCC.

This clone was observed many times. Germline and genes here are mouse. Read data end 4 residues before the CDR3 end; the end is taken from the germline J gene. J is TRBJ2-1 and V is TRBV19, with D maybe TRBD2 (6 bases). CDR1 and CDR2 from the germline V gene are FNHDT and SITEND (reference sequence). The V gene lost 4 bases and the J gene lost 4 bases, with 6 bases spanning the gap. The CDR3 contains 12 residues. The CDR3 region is CASSDWYAEQFF. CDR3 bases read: TGTGCCAGCAGTGACTGGTATGCT. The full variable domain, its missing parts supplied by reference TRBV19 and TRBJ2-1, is GGIITQTPKFLIGQEGQKLTLKCQQNFNHDTMYWYRQDSGKGLRLIYYSITENDLQKGDLSEGYDASREKKSSFSLTVTSAQKNEMAVFLCASSDWYAEQFFGPGTRLTVL.

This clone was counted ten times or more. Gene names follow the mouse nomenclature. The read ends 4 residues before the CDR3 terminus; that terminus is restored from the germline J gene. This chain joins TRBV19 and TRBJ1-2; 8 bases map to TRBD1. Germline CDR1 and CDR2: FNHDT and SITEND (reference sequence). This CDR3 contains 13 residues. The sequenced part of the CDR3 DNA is TGTGCCAGCAGTATTAAACAGGGGGCC. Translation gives CASSIKQGA. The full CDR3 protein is CASSIKQGADYTF.

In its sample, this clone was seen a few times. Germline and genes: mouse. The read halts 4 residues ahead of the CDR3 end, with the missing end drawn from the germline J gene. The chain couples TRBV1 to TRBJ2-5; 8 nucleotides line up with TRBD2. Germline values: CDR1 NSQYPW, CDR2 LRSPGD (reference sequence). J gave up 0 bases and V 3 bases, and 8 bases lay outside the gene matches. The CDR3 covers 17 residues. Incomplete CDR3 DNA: TGCACCTGCAGTGCTCCGACAAGGACTGGGAACCAAGAC. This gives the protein CTCSAPTRTGNQD. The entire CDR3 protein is CTCSAPTRTGNQDTQYF. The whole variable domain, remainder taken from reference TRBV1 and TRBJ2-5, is VTLLEQNPRWRLVPRGQAVNLRCILKNSQYPWMSWYQQDLQKQLQWLFTLRSPGDKEVKSLPGADYLATRVTDTELRLQVANMSQGRTLYCTCSAPTRTGNQDTQYFGPGTRLLVL.

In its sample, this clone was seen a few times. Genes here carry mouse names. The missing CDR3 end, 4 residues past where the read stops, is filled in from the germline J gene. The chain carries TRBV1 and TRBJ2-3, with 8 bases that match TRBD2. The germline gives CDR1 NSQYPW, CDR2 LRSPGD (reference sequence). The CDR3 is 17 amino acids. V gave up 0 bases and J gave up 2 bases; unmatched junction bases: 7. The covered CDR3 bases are TGCACCTGCAGTGCAGACTTCTGGGGGGTTGTTGCAGAA. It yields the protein CTCSADFWGVVAE. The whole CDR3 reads CTCSADFWGVVAETLYF.

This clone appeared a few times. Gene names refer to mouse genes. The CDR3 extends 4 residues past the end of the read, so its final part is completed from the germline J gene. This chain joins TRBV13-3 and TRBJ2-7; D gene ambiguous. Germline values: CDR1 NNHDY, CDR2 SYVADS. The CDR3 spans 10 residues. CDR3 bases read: TGTGCCAGCGCACATTAT. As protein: CASAHY. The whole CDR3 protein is CASAHYEQYF.